This TCR beta chain was sequenced in a study of T cells after yellow fever vaccination. Study conclusions and caveats: Reappearing after the booster were most of the clones from primary vaccination (approximately 96% CD4, 70% to 90% CD8).

Germline lookup yields CDR1 SGHRS and CDR2 YFSETQ. The CDR3 covers 15 residues. V gave up 4 bases and J gave up 1 base; unmatched junction bases: 4. This clonotype showed up many times. Antigen: not known. Each CDR3 protein is one row after TCRdb ran MiXCR on the 5' RACE reads. The table lists about 300,000 distinct CDR3 sequences, 8.7% of them singletons. The material sequenced was CD4+ T cells sorted from PBMCs, taken 5 days after the yellow fever booster vaccination. This TCR was sampled from a man aged 18 to 30 who received the YFV17D yellow fever vaccine. The rearrangement links TRBV5-1 to TRBJ1-1; 10 bases map to TRBD1. The CDR3 DNA reads TGCGCCAGCAGCAGGACAGGGGGTTCGAACACTGAAGCTTTCTTT. Residues: CASSRTGGSNTEAFF. Drawing the rest from reference TRBV5-1 and TRBJ1-1, the complete variable domain is KAGVTQTPRYLIKTRGQQVTLSCSPISGHRSVSWYQQTPGQGLQFLFEYFSETQRNKGNFPGRFSGRQFSNSRSEMNVSTLELGDSALYLCASSRTGGSNTEAFFGQGTRLTVV.